This T cell receptor beta chain was captured by sequencing in a study of OX40 agonist ivuxolimab in advanced cancers. Study summary: Dose-escalation patients' cancers were hepatocellular carcinoma, melanoma, renal cell or head and neck cancer. Participants, 70% to 90% male, averaged 60 years of age, ranging from about 23 to 85. The study's findings and limits: There were, on average, more expanded clones in CD8+ T cells than in CD4+. A proportion of nonresponders additionally exhibited low normalized T-cell clonal expansion.

This clone occurred once. What it binds is unknown. The table came from immunoSEQ multiplex PCR; TCRdb's copy has only in-frame clones and leaves some out. The table includes tens of thousands of clones, roughly 88% detected once. Trimming removed 5 bases from V and 3 bases from J; junction bases left unmatched: 3. Germline V gene data show CDR1 as SEHNR and CDR2 as FQNEAQ (reference sequence). The CDR3 is 13 amino acids. The source was CD4+ or CD8+ T cells sorted from blood, collected in a trial of the OX40 agonist ivuxolimab. The source of this sequence is an adult with an advanced solid tumor such as melanoma, head and neck, liver or kidney cancer. V usage is TRBV7-9 and J usage is TRBJ1-2; TRBD1 aligns across 7 bases. The CDR3 protein is CASSPGTDYGYTF. DNA of the CDR3: TGTGCCAGCAGCCCGGGGACAGACTATGGCTACACCTTC.